This T cell receptor beta chain was captured in a study of regulatory T cells in long-lasting Graves disease. Study-level points and caveats: Researchers reported studying only peripheral blood, not thyroid tissue. Graves' patients with persistent disease showed TCR diversity lower than patients newly diagnosed.

With 3 bases removed from V and 2 bases from J, the gap between germline ends came to 15 bases. CDR3 size: 17 residues. Germline CDR1 and CDR2: KGHDR and SFDVKD. Arm-PCR of CDR3 regions with iRepertoire HTBI primers generated TCR beta libraries. TCRdb re-called the multiplex PCR reads through MiXCR, storing one row per CDR3 protein. This sample carries around 400,000 distinct CDR3 sequences, around 24% of them seen once, and the ten largest clones take about a quarter. Comments on this clonotype: Its antigen is still unknown.

Described time point: persistent/refractory GD, antithyroid drugs over 5 years with positive TRAb. The TCR library was made from RNA that had been extracted from PBMCs in TRIzol. The material sequenced was peripheral blood mononuclear cells (PBMCs), taken when the disease was refractory, from a patient treated with antithyroid drugs. The receptor was derived from a female donor with Graves disease. The genes are TRBV24-1 and TRBJ2-2; a possible D gene is TRBD1 (6 bases). For the CDR3, the DNA is TGTGCCACCAGTGATGCCTCCGGGACAATAAACACCGGGGAGCTGTTTTTT. Translation: CATSDASGTINTGELFF.